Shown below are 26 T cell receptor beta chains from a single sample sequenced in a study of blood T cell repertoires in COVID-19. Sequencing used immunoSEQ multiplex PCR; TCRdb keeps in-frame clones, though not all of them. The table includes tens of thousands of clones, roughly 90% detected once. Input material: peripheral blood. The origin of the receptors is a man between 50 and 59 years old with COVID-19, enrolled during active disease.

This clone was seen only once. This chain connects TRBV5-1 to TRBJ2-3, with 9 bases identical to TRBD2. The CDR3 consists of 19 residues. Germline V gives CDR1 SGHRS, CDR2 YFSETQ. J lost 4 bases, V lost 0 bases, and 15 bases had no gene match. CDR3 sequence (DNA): TGCGCCAGCAGCTTGGATGGCAGGCCCGGACTAGCGAAAGCAGATACGCAGTATTTT. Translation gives CASSLDGRPGLAKADTQYF.

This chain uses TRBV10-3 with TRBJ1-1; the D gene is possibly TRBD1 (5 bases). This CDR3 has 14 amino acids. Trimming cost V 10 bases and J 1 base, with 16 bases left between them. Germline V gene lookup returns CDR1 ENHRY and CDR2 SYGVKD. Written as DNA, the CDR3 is TGTGCCACCCGACCGCAGGGCGAGAACACTGAAGCTTTCTTT. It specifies CATRPQGENTEAFF.

The CDR3 protein is CASSQGQGAGNTIYF. The CDR3 region has the DNA TGCGCCAGCAGCCAGGGACAGGGAGCGGGAAACACCATATATTTT. V is TRBV4-1 and J is TRBJ1-3; the match to TRBD1 covers 9 bases. V was clipped by 3 bases and J by 4 bases; unmatched bases: 4. The germline V gene encodes CDR1 MGHRA and CDR2 YSYEKL. This CDR3 has 15 residues.

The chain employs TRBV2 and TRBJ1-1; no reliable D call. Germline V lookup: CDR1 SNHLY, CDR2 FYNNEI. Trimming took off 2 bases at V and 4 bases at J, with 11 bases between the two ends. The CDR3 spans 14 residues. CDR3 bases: TGTGCCAGCAGTGAACACGCTGGGCTCACTGAAGCTTTCTTT. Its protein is CASSEHAGLTEAFF.

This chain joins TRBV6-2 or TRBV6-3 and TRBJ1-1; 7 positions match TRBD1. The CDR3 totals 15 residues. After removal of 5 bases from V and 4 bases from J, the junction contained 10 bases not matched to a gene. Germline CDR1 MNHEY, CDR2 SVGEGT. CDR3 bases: TGTGCCAGCAGTAACCGACAGGGCCGGTTCACTGAAGCTTTCTTT. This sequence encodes CASSNRQGRFTEAFF.

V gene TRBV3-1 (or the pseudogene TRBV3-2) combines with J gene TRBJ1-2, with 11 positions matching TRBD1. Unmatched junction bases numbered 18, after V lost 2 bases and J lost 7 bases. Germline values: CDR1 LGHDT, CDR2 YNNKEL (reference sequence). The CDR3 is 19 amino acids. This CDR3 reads CASSQIHVSGQGGVRGYTF. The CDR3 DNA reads TGTGCCAGCAGCCAAATTCACGTTTCGGGACAGGGGGGCGTTCGTGGCTACACCTTC.

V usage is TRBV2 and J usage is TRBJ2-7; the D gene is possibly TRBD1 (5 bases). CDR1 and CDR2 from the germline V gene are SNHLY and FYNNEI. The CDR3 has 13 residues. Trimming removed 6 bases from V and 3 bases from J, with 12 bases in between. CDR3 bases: TGTGCCAGCAGGGCAGGGTTAGGCTACGAGCAGTACTTC. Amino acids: CASRAGLGYEQYF.

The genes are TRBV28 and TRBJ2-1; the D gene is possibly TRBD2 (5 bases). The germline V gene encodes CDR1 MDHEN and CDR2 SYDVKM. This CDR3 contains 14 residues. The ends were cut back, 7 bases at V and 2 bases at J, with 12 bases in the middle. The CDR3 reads CASTPLDPYNEQFF. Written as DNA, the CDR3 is TGTGCCAGCACCCCACTAGACCCCTACAATGAGCAGTTCTTC. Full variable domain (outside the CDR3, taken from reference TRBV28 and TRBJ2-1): DVKVTQSSRYLVKRTGEKVFLECVQDMDHENMFWYRQDPGLGLRLIYFSYDVKMKEKGDIPEGYSVSREKKERFSLILESASTNQTSMYLCASTPLDPYNEQFFGPGTRLTVL.

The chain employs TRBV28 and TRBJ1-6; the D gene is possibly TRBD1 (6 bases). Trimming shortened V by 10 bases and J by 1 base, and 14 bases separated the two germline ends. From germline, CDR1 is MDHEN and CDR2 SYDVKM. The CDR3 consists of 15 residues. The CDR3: CATLGADSYNSPLHF. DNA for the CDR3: TGTGCCACGTTGGGGGCAGATTCCTATAATTCACCCCTCCACTTT.

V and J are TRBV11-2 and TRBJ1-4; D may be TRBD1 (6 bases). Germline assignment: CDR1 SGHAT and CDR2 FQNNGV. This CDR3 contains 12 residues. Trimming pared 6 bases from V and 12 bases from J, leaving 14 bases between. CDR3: CASSSNRAQLFF. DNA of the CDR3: TGTGCCAGCAGTTCTAACAGGGCCCAACTGTTTTTT. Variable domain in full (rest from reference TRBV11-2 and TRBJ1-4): EAGVAQSPRYKIIEKRQSVAFWCNPISGHATLYWYQQILGQGPKLLIQFQNNGVVDDSQLPKDRFSAERLKGVDSTLKIQPAKLEDSAVYLCASSSNRAQLFFGSGTQLSVL.

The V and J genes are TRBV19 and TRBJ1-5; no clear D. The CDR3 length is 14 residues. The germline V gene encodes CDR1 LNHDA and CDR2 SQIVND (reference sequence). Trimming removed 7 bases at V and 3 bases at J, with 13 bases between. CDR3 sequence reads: CASNRIGLNQPQHF. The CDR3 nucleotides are TGTGCCAGTAATCGCATCGGACTCAATCAGCCCCAGCATTTT.

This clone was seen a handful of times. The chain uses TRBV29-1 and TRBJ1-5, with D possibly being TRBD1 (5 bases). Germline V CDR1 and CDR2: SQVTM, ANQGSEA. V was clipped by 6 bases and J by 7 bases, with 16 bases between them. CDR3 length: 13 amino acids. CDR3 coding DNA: TGCAGCGTGGCCACAGGTTCCGGACAGCCCCAGCATTTT. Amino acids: CSVATGSGQPQHF.

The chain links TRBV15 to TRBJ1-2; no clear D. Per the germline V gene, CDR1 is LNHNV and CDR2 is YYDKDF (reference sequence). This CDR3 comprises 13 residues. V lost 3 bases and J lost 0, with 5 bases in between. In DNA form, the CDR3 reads TGTGCCACCAGCAGTACACCTAACTATGGCTACACCTTC. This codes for CATSSTPNYGYTF.

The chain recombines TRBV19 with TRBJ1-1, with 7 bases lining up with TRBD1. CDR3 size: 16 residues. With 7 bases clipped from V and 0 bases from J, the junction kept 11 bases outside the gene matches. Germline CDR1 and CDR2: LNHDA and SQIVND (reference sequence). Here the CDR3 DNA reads TGTGCCAGTATCGGCGACAGGGTAACAATGAACACTGAAGCTTTCTTT. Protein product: CASIGDRVTMNTEAFF.

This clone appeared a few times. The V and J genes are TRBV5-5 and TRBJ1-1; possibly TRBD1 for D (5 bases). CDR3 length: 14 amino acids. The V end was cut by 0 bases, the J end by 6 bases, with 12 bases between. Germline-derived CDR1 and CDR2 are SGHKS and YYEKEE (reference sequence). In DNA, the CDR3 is TGTGCCAGCAGCTTGGGCCAGGGTAGCCCTGAAGCTTTCTTT. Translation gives CASSLGQGSPEAFF.

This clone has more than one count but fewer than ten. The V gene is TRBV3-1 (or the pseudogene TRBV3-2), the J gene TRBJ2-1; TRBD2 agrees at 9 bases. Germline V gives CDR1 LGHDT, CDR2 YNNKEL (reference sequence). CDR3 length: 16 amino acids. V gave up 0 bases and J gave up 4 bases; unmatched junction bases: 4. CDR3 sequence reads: CASSQDSGGPYNEQFF. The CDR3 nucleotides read TGTGCCAGCAGCCAAGACAGCGGGGGGCCGTACAATGAGCAGTTCTTC.

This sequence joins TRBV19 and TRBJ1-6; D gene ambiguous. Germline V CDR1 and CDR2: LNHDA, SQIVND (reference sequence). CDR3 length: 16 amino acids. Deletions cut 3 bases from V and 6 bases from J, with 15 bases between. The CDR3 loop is CASSIGRININSPLHF. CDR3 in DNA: TGTGCCAGTAGTATCGGGAGAATAAATATTAATTCACCCCTCCACTTT.

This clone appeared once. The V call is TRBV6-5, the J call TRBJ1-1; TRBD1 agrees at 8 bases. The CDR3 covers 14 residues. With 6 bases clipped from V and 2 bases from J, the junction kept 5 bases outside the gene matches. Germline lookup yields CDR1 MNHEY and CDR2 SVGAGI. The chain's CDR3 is CASRRDRGNTEAFF. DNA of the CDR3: TGTGCCAGCAGGAGAGACAGGGGAAACACTGAAGCTTTCTTT.

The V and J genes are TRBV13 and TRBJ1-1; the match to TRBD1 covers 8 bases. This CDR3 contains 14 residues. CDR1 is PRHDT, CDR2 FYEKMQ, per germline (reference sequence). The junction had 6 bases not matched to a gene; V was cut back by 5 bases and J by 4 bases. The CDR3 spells CASSADRAFTEAFF. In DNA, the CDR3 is TGTGCCAGCAGCGCGGACAGGGCGTTCACTGAAGCTTTCTTT.

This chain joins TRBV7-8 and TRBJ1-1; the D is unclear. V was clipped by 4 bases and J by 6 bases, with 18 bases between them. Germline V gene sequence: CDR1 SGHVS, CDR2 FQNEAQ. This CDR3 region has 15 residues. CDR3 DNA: TGTGCCAGCAGCTCCCGACGGAGCTTGAGGGCTGAAGCTTTCTTT. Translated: CASSSRRSLRAEAFF. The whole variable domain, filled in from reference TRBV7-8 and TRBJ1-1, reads GAGVSQSPRYKVAKRGQDVALRCDPISGHVSLFWYQQALGQGPEFLTYFQNEAQLDKSGLPSDRFFAERPEGSVSTLKIQRTQQEDSAVYLCASSSRRSLRAEAFFGQGTRLTVV.

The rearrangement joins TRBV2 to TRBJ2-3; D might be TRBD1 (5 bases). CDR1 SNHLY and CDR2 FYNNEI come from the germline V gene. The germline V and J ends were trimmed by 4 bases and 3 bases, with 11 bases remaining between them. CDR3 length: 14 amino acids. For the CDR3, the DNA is TGTGCCAGCAGTGTAGGGGCGGTTACAGATACGCAGTATTTT. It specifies CASSVGAVTDTQYF. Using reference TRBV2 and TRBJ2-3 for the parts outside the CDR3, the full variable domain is EPEVTQTPSHQVTQMGQEVILRCVPISNHLYFYWYRQILGQKVEFLVSFYNNEISEKSEIFDDQFSVERPDGSNFTLKIRSTKLEDSAMYFCASSVGAVTDTQYFGPGTRLTVL.

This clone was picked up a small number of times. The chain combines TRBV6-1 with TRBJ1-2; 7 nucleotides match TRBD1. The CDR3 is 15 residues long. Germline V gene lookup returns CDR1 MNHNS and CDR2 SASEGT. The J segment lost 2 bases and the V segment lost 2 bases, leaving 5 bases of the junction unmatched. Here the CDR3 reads CASSETYRGNYGYTF. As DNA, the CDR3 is TGTGCCAGCAGTGAAACGTACAGGGGCAACTATGGCTACACCTTC.

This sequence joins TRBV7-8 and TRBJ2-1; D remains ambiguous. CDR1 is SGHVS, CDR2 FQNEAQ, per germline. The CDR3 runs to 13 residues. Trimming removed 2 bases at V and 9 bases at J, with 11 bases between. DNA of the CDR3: TGTGCCAGCAGCTTACCCGGTCACAGTGAGCAGTTCTTC. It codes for CASSLPGHSEQFF. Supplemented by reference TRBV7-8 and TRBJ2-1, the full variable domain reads GAGVSQSPRYKVAKRGQDVALRCDPISGHVSLFWYQQALGQGPEFLTYFQNEAQLDKSGLPSDRFFAERPEGSVSTLKIQRTQQEDSAVYLCASSLPGHSEQFFGPGTRLTVL.

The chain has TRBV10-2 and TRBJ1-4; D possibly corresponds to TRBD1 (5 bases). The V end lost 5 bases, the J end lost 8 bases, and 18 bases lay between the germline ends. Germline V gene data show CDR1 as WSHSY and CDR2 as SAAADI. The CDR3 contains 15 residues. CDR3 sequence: CASSMASGQGEKLFF. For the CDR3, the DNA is TGCGCCAGCAGTATGGCCTCCGGACAAGGAGAAAAACTGTTTTTT.

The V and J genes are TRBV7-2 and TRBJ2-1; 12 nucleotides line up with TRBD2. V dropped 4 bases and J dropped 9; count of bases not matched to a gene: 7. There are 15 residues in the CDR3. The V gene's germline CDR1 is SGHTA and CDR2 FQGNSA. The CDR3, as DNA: TGTGCCAGCAGCTATCGGACTAGCGGGGCGGGTGAGCAGTTCTTC. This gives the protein CASSYRTSGAGEQFF.

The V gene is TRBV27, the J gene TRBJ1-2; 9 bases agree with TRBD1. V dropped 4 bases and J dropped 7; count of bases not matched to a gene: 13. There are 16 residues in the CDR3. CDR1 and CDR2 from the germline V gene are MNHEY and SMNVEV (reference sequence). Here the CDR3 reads CASSYLGAGTGFGYTF. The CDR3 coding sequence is TGTGCCAGCAGTTACCTGGGCGCCGGGACAGGGTTTGGCTACACCTTC.